Each of the 13 T cell receptor beta chains below was sequenced from the same sample in a study of cytomegalovirus exposure and HLA in healthy donors. The table came from immunoSEQ multiplex PCR; TCRdb's copy has only in-frame clones and leaves some out. This table holds 240,000 or so clones, 70% to 90% found once. The sequenced material came from PBMCs. The receptor set was obtained from a woman aged 30 to 39 in good health and CMV-seropositive.

The V call is TRBV13, the J call TRBJ2-5; 10 bases agree with TRBD2. The germline gives CDR1 PRHDT, CDR2 FYEKMQ (reference sequence). With 5 bases clipped from V and 4 bases from J, the junction kept 13 bases outside the gene matches. CDR3 size: 17 residues. The CDR3 DNA follows: TGTGCCAGCAGCCCCCGCGGCCTAGCGGGAGAAGGAGAGACCCAGTACTTC. As protein: CASSPRGLAGEGETQYF.

This rearrangement joins TRBV19 to TRBJ1-2; TRBD1 aligns across 7 bases. CDR1 is LNHDA, CDR2 SQIVND, per germline (reference sequence). Trimming cost V 5 bases and J 6 bases; bases outside gene matches: 12. There are 15 residues in the CDR3. CDR3 protein: CASSSPRGDRDGYTF. The CDR3 DNA reads TGTGCCAGTAGTTCTCCCCGGGGCGACAGGGATGGCTACACCTTC.

The chain recombines TRBV5-4 with TRBJ2-3; TRBD2 matches 8 bases. The CDR3 extends over 17 amino acids. Germline-derived CDR1 and CDR2 are SGHNT and YYREEE (reference sequence). V was clipped by 1 base and J by 2 bases; unmatched bases: 9. The CDR3 loop reads CASSLIVSGSVTDTQYF. The DNA for the CDR3 is TGTGCCAGCAGCTTGATAGTCAGCGGGAGCGTCACAGATACGCAGTATTTT.

V usage is TRBV11-2 and J usage is TRBJ1-1; no clear D gene. Germline assignment: CDR1 SGHAT and CDR2 FQNNGV. The CDR3 contains 13 residues. V gave up 5 bases and J gave up 0 bases, with 7 bases separating them. CDR3 in amino acids: CASSPIVNTEAFF. The CDR3 DNA reads as TGTGCCAGCAGCCCGATAGTGAACACTGAAGCTTTCTTT.

The rearrangement joins TRBV7-3 to TRBJ2-1; 10 bases agree with TRBD2. The V gene's germline CDR1 is SGHTA and CDR2 FQGTGA. This CDR3 has 16 amino acids. The V segment lost 3 bases and the J segment 7 bases; nucleotides outside the gene matches: 9. The CDR3: CASSFSPGLATNEQFF. The CDR3, as DNA: TGTGCCAGCAGCTTTTCGCCGGGACTAGCGACGAATGAGCAGTTCTTC.

This clone was seen once. The gene calls are TRBV30 and TRBJ1-4; D unclear. The CDR3 length is 12 residues. Trimming shortened V by 4 bases and J by 10 bases, and 13 bases separated the two germline ends. Looked up from germline, CDR1 is GTSNPN and CDR2 is SVGIG (reference sequence). CDR3: CAWTRVRGKLFF. CDR3 coding DNA: TGTGCCTGGACAAGGGTCCGGGGAAAACTGTTTTTT.

The chain uses TRBV5-4 and TRBJ1-1; unclear D gene. Trimming took off 7 bases at V and 0 bases at J, with 7 bases between the two ends. The CDR3 sequence is 12 residues long. Germline V gives CDR1 SGHNT, CDR2 YYREEE (reference sequence). CDR3 bases: TGTGCCAGCGCGCGCCTGAACACTGAAGCTTTCTTT. Encoded protein: CASARLNTEAFF.

V and J are TRBV23-1 and TRBJ2-2, with 7 bases identical to TRBD1. TRBV23-1 belongs to the ORF category, with a function that is uncertain. J lost 4 bases, V lost 2 bases, and 4 bases had no gene match. The CDR3 length is 15 residues. CDR3 loop: CASSQLTGITGELFF. CDR3 sequence (DNA): TGCGCCAGCAGTCAACTGACAGGGATCACCGGGGAGCTGTTTTTT.

The V call is TRBV7-2, the J call TRBJ2-1, with 9 nucleotides matching TRBD1. In germline, CDR1 is SGHTA, CDR2 FQGNSA. The CDR3 is made up of 12 amino acids. The trim removed 5 bases at V and 8 bases at J, leaving 1 base unmatched. CDR3 nucleotides: TGTGCCAGCAGCCGGACAGGGGATGAGCAGTTCTTC. This gives the protein CASSRTGDEQFF.

The chain joins TRBV4-2 to TRBJ2-1, with 11 bases matching TRBD2. CDR3 size: 15 residues. Germline trimming cut 4 bases from V and 4 bases from J; bases unmatched to any gene: 3. In germline, CDR1 is LGHNA, CDR2 YNFKEQ. The CDR3 coding sequence is TGTGCCAGCAGCCCCGGGACTAGCGGATACAATGAGCAGTTCTTC. Protein sequence: CASSPGTSGYNEQFF.

This sequence joins TRBV6-6 and TRBJ2-3; TRBD1 aligns across 9 bases. The CDR3 has 15 amino acids. V was pared by 5 bases and J by 7 bases, with 10 bases of the junction left unmatched. CDR1 is MNHNY, CDR2 SVGAGI, per germline (reference sequence). The CDR3 coding sequence is TGTGCCAGCAGTAAACCGGGACAGGGACAATATACGCAGTATTTT. This encodes CASSKPGQGQYTQYF.

This chain joins TRBV5-1 and TRBJ2-2; D not resolved. The V end lost 3 bases, the J end lost 4 bases, and 16 bases lay between the germline ends. Per the germline V gene, CDR1 is SGHRS and CDR2 is YFSETQ. The CDR3 is 16 residues long. CDR3 protein: CASSSPRRRFTGELFF. The CDR3 DNA reads TGCGCCAGCAGCTCCCCCCGGCGGAGATTCACCGGGGAGCTGTTTTTT.

This clone occurred once. This chain joins TRBV4-1 and TRBJ1-1; tentative D call: TRBD1 (5 bases). The V gene lost 1 base and the J gene lost 3 bases, with 12 bases spanning the gap. Germline V gives CDR1 MGHRA, CDR2 YSYEKL. This CDR3 region has 15 residues. The CDR3 here is CASSQVGGSDTEAFF. In DNA form, the CDR3 reads TGCGCCAGCAGCCAAGTCGGGGGGTCGGACACTGAAGCTTTCTTT.